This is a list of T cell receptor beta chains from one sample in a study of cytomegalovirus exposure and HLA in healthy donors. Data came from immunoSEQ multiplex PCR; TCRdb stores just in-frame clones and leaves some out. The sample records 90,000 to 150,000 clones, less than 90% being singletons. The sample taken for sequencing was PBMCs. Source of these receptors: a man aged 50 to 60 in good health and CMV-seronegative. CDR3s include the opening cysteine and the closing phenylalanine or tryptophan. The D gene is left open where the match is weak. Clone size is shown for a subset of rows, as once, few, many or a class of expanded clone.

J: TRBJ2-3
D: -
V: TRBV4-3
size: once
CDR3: CASSHPGTDTQYF
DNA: TGCGCCAGCAGCCATCCGGGTACAGATACGCAGTATTTT

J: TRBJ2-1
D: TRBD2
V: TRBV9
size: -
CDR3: CASSETGLAAYNEQFF
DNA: TGTGCCAGCAGCGAAACGGGACTAGCGGCCTACAATGAGCAGTTCTTC

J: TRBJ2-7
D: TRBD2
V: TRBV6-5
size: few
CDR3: CASSYSASGGYEQYF
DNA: TGTGCCAGCAGTTACTCCGCTAGCGGGGGATACGAGCAGTACTTC

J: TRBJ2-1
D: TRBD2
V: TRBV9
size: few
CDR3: CASSVEPSGGAREQFF
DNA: TGTGCCAGCAGCGTAGAGCCTAGCGGGGGGGCGCGGGAGCAGTTCTTC

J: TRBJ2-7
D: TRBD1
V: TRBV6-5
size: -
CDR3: CASSYSGTGRTYEQYF
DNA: TGTGCCAGCAGTTACTCGGGGACAGGTAGAACCTACGAGCAGTACTTC

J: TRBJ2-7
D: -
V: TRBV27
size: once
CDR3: CASSLTASYEQYF
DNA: TGCGCCAGCAGTTTAACAGCCTCCTACGAGCAGTACTTC

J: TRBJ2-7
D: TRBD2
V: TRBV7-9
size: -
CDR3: CASSTLLAAAYEQYF
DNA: TGTGCCAGCAGCACACTACTAGCGGCGGCTTACGAGCAGTACTTC

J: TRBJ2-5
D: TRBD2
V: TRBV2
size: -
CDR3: CASSEGGETQYF
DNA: TGTGCCAGCAGTGAGGGAGGGGAGACCCAGTACTTC

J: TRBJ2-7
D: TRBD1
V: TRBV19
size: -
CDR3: CASTGTGSYEQYF
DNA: TGTGCCAGCACCGGGACAGGATCCTACGAGCAGTACTTC

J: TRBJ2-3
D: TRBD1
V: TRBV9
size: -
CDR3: CASSVSGQGASDTQYF
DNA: TGTGCCAGCAGCGTCTCTGGACAGGGGGCCTCAGATACGCAGTATTTT

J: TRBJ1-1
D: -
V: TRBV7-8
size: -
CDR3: CASSPGLTEAFF
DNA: TGTGCCAGCAGCCCGGGTTTGACTGAAGCTTTCTTT

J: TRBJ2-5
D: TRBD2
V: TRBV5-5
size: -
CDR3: CASSTTSGAGETQYF
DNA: TGTGCCAGCAGCACAACAAGCGGGGCGGGAGAGACCCAGTACTTC

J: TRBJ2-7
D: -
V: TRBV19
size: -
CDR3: CASSISRRAYGQYF
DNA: TGTGCCAGTAGTATTAGTCGCAGGGCCTACGGGCAGTACTTC

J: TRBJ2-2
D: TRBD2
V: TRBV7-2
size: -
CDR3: CASSSTSVNTGELFF
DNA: TGTGCCAGCAGCTCAACTAGCGTTAACACCGGGGAGCTGTTTTTT

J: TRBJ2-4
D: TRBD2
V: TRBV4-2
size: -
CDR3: CASSLGTSGARGWKNIQYF
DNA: TGTGCCAGCAGCCTTGGGACTAGCGGGGCCCGGGGTTGGAAAAACATTCAGTACTTC

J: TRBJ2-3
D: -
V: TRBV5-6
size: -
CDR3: CASSLGTRGYTQYF
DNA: TGTGCCAGCAGCTTAGGGACTCGAGGTTATACGCAGTATTTT

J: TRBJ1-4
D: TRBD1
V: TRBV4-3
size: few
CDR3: CASSQGLDRGGEKLFF
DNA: TGCGCCAGCAGCCAAGGATTGGACAGGGGTGGCGAAAAACTGTTTTTT

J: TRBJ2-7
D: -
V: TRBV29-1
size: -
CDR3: CSGVTADSYEQYF
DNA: TGCAGCGGGGTGACAGCAGATTCCTACGAGCAGTACTTC

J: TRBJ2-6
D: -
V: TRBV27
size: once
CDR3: CASSFQGSGANVLTF
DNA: TGTGCCAGCAGTTTCCAGGGATCTGGGGCCAACGTCCTGACTTTC

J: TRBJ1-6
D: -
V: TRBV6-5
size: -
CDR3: CASNPTRNNSPLHF
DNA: TGTGCCAGCAACCCGACAAGGAATAATTCACCCCTCCACTTT

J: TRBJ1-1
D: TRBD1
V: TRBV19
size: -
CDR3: CASSRDRGKDTEAFF
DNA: TGTGCCAGTAGTAGGGACAGGGGCAAGGACACTGAAGCTTTCTTT

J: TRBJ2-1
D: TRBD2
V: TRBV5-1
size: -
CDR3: CASSWLASGGNEQFF
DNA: TGCGCCAGCAGCTGGTTGGCTAGCGGGGGTAATGAGCAGTTCTTC

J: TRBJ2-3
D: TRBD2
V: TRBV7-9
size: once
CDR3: CASSPREGTDTQYF
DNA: TGTGCCAGCAGCCCAAGGGAGGGAACAGATACGCAGTATTTT

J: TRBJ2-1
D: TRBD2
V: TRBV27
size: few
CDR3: CASSLWQGGLHEQFF
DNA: TGTGCCAGCAGTTTATGGCAGGGAGGGCTCCATGAGCAGTTCTTC

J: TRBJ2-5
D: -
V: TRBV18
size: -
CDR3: CASYDRGGYQETQYF
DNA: TGTGCCAGCTACGACAGGGGAGGGTACCAAGAGACCCAGTACTTC

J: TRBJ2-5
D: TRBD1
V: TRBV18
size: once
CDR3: CASSPVTGETQYF
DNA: TGTGCCAGCTCACCAGTGACAGGGGAGACCCAGTACTTC

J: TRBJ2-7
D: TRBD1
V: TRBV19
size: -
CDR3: CASMGTGVYEQYF
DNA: TGTGCCAGTATGGGGACAGGCGTCTACGAGCAGTACTTC

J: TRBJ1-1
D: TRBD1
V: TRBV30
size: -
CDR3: CAWSPGTGLGTEAFF
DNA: TGTGCCTGGAGTCCCGGGACAGGTTTGGGCACTGAAGCTTTCTTT

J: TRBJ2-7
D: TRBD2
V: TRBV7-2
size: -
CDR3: CASSPSTSGRSSYEQYF
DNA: TGTGCCAGCAGCCCCTCGACTAGCGGGAGGAGCTCCTACGAGCAGTACTTC

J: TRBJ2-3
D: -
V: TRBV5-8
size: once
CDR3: CASSFRVLYPRSRWDTQYF
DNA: TGTGCCAGCAGCTTCCGGGTCCTGTACCCTAGGTCCAGATGGGATACGCAGTATTTT